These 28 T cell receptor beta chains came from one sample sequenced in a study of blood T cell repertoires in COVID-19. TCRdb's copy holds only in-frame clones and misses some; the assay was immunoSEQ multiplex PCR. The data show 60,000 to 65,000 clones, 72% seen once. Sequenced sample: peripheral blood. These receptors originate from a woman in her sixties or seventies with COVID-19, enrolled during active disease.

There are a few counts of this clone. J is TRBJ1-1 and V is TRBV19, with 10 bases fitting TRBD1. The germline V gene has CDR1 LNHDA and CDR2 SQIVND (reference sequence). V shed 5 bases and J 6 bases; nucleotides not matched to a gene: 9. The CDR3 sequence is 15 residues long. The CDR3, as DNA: TGTGCCAGTAGTCCCGGACAGGGGGGTAGGGCTGAAGCTTTCTTT. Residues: CASSPGQGGRAEAFF.

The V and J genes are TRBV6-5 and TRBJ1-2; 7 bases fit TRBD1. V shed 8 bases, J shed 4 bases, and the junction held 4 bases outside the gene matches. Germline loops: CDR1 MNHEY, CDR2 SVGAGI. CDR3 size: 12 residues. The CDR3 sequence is CASWDSSYGYTF. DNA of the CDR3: TGTGCCAGCTGGGACAGCTCCTATGGCTACACCTTC.

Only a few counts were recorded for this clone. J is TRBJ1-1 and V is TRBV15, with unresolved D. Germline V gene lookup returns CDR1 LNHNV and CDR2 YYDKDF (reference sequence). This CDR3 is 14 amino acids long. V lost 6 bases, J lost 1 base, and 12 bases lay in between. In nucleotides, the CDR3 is TGTGCCACCAGGCTGGCGGGGAAGAACACTGAAGCTTTCTTT. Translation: CATRLAGKNTEAFF.

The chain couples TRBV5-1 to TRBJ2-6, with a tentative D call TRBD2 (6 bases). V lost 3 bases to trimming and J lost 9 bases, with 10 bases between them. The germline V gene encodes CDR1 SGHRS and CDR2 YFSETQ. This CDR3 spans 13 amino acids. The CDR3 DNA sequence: TGCGCCAGCAGCTGGGACTCCTTCAACGTCCTGACTTTC. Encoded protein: CASSWDSFNVLTF.

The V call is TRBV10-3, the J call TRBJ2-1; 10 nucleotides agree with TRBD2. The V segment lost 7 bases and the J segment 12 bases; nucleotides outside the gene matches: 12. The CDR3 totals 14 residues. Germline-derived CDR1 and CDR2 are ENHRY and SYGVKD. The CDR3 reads CAIMASGGRDGQFF. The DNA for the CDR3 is TGTGCCATCATGGCTAGCGGGGGCCGGGATGGGCAGTTCTTC.

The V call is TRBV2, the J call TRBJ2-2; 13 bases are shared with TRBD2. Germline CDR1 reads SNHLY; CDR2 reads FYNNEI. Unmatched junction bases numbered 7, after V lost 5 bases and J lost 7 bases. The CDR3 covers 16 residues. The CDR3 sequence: CASSPPGLAGRGELFF. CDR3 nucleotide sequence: TGTGCCAGCAGTCCTCCGGGACTAGCGGGACGCGGGGAGCTGTTTTTT.

CDR3 bases: TGTGCCAGCAGCCTCAACTACGAGCAGTACTTC. Protein: CASSLNYEQYF. The rearrangement links TRBV7-8 to TRBJ2-7, with D hard to call. The CDR3 covers 11 residues. The V gene's germline CDR1 is SGHVS and CDR2 FQNEAQ. The V end was cut by 5 bases, the J end by 3 bases, with 5 bases between.

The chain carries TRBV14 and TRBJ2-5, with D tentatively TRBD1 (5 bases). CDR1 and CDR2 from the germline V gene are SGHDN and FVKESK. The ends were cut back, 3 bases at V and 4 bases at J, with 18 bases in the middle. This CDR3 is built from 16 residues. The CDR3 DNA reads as TGTGCCAGCAGCCAGGACAAACGGACGTCAGGAGAGACCCAGTACTTC. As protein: CASSQDKRTSGETQYF.

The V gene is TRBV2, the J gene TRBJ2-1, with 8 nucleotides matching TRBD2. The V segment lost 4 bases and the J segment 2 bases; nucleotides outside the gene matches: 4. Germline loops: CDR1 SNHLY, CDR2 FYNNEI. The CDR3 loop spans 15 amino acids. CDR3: CASSAERETYNEQFF. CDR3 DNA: TGTGCCAGCAGTGCGGAGCGGGAGACCTACAATGAGCAGTTCTTC.

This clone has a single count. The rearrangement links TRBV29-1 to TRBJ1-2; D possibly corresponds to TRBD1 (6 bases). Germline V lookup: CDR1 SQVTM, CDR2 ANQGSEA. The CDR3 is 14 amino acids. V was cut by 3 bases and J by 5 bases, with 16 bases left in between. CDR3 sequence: CSVDWGGRAYGYTF. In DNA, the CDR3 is TGCAGCGTTGATTGGGGGGGCAGGGCTTATGGCTACACCTTC.

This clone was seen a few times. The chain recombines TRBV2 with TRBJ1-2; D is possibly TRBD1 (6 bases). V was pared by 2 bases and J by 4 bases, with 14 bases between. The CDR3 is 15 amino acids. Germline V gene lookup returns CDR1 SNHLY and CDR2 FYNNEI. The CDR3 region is CASSETGIMGYGYTF. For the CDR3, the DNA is TGTGCCAGCAGTGAAACAGGGATTATGGGCTATGGCTACACCTTC.

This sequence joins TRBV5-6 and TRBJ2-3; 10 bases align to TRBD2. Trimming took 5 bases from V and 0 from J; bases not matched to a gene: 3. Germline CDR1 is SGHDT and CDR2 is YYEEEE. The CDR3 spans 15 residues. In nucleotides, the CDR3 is TGTGCCAGCAGTTTACTAGCGGGGAGCACAGATACGCAGTATTTT. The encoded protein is CASSLLAGSTDTQYF.

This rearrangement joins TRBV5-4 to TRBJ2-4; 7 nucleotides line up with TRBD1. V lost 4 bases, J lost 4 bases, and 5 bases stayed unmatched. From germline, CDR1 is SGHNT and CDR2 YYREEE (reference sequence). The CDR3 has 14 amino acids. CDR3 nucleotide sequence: TGTGCCAGCAGCGTCCAGGGGGTAAAAAACATTCAGTACTTC. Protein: CASSVQGVKNIQYF.

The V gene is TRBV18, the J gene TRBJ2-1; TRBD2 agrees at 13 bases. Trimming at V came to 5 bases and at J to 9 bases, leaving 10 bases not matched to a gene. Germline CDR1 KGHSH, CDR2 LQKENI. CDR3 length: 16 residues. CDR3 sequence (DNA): TGTGCCAGCTCATCCGGGACTAGCGGGACCAACAGTGAGCAGTTCTTC. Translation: CASSSGTSGTNSEQFF. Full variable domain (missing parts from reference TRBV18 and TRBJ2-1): NAGVMQNPRHLVRRRGQEARLRCSPMKGHSHVYWYRQLPEEGLKFMVYLQKENIIDESGMPKERFSAEFPKEGPSILRIQQVVRGDSAAYFCASSSGTSGTNSEQFFGPGTRLTVL.

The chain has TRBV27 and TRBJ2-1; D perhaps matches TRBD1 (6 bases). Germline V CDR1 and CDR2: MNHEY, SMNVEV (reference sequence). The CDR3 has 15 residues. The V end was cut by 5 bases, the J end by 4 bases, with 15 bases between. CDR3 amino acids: CASSEPGVGYNEQFF. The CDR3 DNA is TGTGCCAGCAGTGAGCCAGGGGTAGGATACAATGAGCAGTTCTTC.

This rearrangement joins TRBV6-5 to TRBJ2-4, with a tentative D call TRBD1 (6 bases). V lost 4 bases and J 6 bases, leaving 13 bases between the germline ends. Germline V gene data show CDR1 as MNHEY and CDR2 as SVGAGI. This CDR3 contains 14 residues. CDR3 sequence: CASSFSLQGNIQYF. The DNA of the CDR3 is TGTGCCAGCAGTTTCTCCTTACAGGGAAACATTCAGTACTTC.

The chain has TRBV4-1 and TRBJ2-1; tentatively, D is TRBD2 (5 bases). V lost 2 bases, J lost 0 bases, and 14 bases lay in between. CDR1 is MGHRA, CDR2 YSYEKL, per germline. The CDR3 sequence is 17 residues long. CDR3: CASSQSSGRSSYNEQFF. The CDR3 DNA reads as TGCGCCAGCAGCCAATCAAGCGGCCGTAGCTCCTACAATGAGCAGTTCTTC.

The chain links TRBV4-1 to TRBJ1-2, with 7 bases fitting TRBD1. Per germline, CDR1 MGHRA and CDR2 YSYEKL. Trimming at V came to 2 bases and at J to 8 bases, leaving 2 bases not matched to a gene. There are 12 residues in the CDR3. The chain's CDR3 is CASSQTGVGYTF. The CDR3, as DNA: TGCGCCAGCAGCCAAACAGGGGTCGGCTACACCTTC.

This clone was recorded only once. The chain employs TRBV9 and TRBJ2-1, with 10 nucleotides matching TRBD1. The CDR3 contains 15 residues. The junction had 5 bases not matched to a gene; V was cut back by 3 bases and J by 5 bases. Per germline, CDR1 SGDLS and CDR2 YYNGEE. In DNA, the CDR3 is TGTGCCAGCAGCGCTGCGGACAGGGGGGACAATGAGCAGTTCTTC. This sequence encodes CASSAADRGDNEQFF.

The CDR3 DNA sequence: TGTGCCAGCAGCTGGGTGGCGGGGGCGTTGAACACCGGGGAGCTGTTTTTT. It encodes CASSWVAGALNTGELFF. The chain carries TRBV5-8 and TRBJ2-2; TRBD2 is a possible D gene (7 bases). Germline V gives CDR1 SGHTS, CDR2 YDEGEE. This CDR3 is built from 17 residues. The V and J ends lost 3 bases and 1 base respectively, with 16 bases between them.

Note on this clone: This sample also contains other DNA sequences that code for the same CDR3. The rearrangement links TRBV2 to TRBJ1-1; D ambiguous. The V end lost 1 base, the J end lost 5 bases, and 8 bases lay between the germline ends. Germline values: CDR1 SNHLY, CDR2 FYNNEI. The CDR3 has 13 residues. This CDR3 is CASSEERDTEAFF. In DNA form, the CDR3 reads TGTGCCAGCAGTGAAGAGAGGGATACTGAAGCTTTCTTT.

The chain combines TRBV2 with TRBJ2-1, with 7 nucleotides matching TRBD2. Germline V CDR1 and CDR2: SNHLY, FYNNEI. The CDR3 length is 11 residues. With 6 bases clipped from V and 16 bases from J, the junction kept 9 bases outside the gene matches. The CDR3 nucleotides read TGTGCCAGCAGGGGGGGGGTTCAGGGCTTCTTC. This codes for CASRGGVQGFF.

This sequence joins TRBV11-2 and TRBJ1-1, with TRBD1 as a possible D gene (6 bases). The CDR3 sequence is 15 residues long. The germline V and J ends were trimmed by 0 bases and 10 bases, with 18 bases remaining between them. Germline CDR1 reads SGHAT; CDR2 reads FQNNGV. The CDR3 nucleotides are TGTGCCAGCAGCTTAGATCTGGGGATGTGGGGGCGAGCTTTCTTT. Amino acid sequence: CASSLDLGMWGRAFF.

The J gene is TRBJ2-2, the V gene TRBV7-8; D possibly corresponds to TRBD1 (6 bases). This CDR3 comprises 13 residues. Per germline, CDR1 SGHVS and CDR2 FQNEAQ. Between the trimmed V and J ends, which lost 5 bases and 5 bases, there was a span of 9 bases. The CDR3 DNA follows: TGTGCCAGCAGCCAAGGGGGAACCGGGGAGCTGTTTTTT. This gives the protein CASSQGGTGELFF.

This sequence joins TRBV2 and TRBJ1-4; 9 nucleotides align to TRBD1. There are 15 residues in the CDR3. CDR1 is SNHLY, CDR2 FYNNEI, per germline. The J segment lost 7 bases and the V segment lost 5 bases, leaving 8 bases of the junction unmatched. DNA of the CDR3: TGTGCCAGCAGTATAAGACAGGGGGGAGGTGAAAAACTGTTTTTT. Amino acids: CASSIRQGGGEKLFF.

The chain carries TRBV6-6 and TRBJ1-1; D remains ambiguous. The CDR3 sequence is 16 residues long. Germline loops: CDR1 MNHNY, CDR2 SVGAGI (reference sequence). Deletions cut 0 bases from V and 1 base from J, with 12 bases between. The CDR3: CASSYSKAPGNTEAFF. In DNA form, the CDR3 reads TGTGCCAGCAGTTACTCGAAAGCCCCGGGGAACACTGAAGCTTTCTTT.

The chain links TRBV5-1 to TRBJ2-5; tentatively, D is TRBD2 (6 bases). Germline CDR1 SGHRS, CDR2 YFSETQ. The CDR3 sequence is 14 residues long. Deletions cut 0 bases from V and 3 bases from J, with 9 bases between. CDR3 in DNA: TGCGCCAGCAGCTTGGGGGGGGTCAAAGAGACCCAGTACTTC. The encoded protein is CASSLGGVKETQYF.

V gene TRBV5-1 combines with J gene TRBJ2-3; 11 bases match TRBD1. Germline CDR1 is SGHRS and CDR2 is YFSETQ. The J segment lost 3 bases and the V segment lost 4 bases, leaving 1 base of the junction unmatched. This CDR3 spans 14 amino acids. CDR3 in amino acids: CASSGTGGTDTQYF. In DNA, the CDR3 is TGCGCCAGCAGCGGGACAGGGGGTACAGATACGCAGTATTTT.